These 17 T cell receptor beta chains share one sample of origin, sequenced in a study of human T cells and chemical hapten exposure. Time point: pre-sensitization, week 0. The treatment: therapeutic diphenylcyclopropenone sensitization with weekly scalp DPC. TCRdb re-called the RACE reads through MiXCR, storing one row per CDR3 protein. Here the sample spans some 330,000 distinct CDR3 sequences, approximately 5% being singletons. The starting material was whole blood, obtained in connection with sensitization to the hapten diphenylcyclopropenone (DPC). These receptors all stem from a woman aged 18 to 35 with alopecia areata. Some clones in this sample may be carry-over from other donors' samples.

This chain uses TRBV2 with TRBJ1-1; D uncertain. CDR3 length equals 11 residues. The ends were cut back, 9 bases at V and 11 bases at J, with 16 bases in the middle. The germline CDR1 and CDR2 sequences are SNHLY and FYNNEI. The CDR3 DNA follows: TGTGCCAGTACCTTTGGAGTAGGGGCTTTCTTT. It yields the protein CASTFGVGAFF.

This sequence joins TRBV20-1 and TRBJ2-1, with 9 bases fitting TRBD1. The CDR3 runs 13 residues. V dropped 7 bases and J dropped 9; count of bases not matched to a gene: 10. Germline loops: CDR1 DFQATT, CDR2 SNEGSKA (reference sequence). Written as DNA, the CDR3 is TGCAGTGTCCCGGGACAGGGCTTAACTGAGCAGTTCTTC. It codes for CSVPGQGLTEQFF.

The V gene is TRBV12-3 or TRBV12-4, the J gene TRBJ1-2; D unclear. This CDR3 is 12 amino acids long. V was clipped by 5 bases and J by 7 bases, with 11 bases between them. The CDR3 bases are TGTGCCAGCAGTCAAAGAAGAGGTGGCTACACCTTC. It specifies CASSQRRGGYTF.

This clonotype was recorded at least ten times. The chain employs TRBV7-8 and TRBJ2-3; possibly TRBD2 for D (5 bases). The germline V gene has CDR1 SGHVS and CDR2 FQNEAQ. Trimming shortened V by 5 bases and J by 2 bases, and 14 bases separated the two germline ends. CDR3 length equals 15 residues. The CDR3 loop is CASSTKLDFTDTQYF. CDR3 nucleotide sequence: TGTGCCAGCAGCACGAAGCTGGACTTCACAGATACGCAGTATTTT.

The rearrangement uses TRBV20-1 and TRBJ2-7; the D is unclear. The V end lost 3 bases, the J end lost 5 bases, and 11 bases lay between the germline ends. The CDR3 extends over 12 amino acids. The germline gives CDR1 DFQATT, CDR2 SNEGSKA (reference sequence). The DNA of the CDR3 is TGCAGTGCTAGTGGCAGGATCGACGAGCAGTACTTC. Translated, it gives CSASGRIDEQYF.

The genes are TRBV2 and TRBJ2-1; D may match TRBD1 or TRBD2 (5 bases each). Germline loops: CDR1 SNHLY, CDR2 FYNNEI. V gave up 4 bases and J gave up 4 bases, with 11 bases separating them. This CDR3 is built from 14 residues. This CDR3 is CASSGGIGYNEQFF. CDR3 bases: TGTGCCAGCAGTGGGGGGATAGGTTACAATGAGCAGTTCTTC.

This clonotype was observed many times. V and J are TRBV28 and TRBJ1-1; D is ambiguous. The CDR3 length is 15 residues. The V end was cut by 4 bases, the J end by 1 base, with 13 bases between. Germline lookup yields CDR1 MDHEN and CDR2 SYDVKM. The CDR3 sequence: CASSSRYGANTEAFF. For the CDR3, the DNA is TGTGCCAGCAGTTCTCGGTACGGAGCGAACACTGAAGCTTTCTTT.

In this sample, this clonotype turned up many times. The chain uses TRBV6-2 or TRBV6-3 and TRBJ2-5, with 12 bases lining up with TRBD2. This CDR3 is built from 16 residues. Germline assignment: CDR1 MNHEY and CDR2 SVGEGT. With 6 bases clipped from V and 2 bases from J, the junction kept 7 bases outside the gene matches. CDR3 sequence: CASSRGLAGFQETQYF. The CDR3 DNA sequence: TGTGCCAGCAGCCGCGGACTAGCGGGGTTTCAAGAGACCCAGTACTTC.

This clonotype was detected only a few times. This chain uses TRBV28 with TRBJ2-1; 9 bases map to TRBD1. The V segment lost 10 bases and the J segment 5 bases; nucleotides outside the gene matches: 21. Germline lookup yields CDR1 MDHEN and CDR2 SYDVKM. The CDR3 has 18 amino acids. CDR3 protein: CATRKKTSGTGIHNEQFF. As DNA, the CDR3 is TGTGCCACCAGAAAGAAAACGTCCGGGACAGGGATCCACAATGAGCAGTTCTTC.

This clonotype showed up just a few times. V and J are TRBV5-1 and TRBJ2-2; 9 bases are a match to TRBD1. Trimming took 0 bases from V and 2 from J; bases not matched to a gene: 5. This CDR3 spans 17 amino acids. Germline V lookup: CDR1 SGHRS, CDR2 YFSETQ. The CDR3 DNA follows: TGCGCCAGCAGCTTGGCGGGACAGGGCCTTAACACCGGGGAGCTGTTTTTT. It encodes CASSLAGQGLNTGELFF. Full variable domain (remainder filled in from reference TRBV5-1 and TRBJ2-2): KAGVTQTPRYLIKTRGQQVTLSCSPISGHRSVSWYQQTPGQGLQFLFEYFSETQRNKGNFPGRFSGRQFSNSRSEMNVSTLELGDSALYLCASSLAGQGLNTGELFFGEGSRLTVL.

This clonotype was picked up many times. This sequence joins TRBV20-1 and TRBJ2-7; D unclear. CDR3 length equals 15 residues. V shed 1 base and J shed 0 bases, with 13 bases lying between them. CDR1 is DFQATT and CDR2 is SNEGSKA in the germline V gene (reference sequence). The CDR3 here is CSARGLRGDSYEQYF. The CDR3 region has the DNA TGCAGTGCTAGAGGGCTACGTGGGGACTCCTACGAGCAGTACTTC.

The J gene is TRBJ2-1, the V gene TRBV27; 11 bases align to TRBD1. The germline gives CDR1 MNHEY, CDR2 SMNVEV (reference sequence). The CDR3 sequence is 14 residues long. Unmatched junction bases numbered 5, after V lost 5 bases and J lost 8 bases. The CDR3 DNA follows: TGTGCCAGCAGTCTAAGGACAGGGGGCGATGAGCAGTTCTTC. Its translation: CASSLRTGGDEQFF.

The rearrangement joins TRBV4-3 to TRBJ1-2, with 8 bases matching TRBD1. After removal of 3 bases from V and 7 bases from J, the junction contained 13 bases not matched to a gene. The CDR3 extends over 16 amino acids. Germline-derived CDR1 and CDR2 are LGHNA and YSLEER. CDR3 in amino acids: CASSQLQQGVAVGYTF. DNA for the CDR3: TGCGCCAGCAGCCAGCTACAACAGGGGGTGGCGGTTGGCTACACCTTC.

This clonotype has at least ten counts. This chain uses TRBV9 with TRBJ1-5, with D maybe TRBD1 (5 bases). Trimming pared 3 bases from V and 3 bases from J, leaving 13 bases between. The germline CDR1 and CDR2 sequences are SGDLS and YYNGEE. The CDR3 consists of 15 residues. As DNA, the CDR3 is TGTGCCAGCAGCGCAACCTGGGACTTCAATCAGCCCCAGCATTTT. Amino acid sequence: CASSATWDFNQPQHF.

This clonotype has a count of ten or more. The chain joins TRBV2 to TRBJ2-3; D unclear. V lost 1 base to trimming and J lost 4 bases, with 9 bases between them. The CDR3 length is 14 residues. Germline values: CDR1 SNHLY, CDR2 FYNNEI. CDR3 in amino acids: CASSEGWISDTQYF. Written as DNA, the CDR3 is TGTGCCAGCAGTGAAGGGTGGATTTCAGATACGCAGTATTTT.

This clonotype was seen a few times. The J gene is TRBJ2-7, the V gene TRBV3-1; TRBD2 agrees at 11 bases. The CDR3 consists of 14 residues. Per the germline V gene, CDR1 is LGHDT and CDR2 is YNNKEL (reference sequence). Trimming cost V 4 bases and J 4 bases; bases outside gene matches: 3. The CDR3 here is CASSPGLAVYEQYF. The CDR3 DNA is TGTGCCAGCAGCCCGGGACTAGCGGTATACGAGCAGTACTTC.

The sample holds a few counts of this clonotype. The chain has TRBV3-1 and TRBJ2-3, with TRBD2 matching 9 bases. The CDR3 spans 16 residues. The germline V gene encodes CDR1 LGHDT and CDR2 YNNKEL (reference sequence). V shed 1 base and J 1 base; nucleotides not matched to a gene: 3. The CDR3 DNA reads TGTGCCAGCAGCCAAGGTCCTAGCGGGGGCACAGATACGCAGTATTTT. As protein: CASSQGPSGGTDTQYF.